This TCR beta chain was identified in a study of neurological immune-mediated disorders. Overall study context: In a group of about 35 multiple sclerosis patients, approximately 30 had the relapsing-remitting type and 3 had the secondary progressive type.

The cDNA was synthesized by means of template-switch 5'RACE, which was carried out with 10-nucleotide random UMIs. TCRdb re-derived calls from the 5' RACE reads in MiXCR, one entry per CDR3 protein. The sample carries about 80,000 distinct CDR3 sequences, more than 5% recorded once. V lost 7 bases and J 0 bases, leaving 10 bases between the germline ends. Germline CDR1 and CDR2: DFQATT and SNEGSKA (reference sequence). The CDR3 contains 13 residues. Study findings and constraints: The multiple sclerosis repertoire cluster lacked an association with any feature, whether clinical or MRI.

This clonotype has ten or more counts. As yet, its antigen is unknown. Time point indicated: longitudinal time-point 2. This chain joins TRBV20-1 and TRBJ2-1; D perhaps matches TRBD1 (5 bases). The sequence derives from a woman aged 55-70 years with multiple sclerosis. The specimen was PBMCs. The CDR3 DNA reads as TGCAGTGGTCTCAGGGCCTCCTACAATGAGCAGTTCTTC. Translation gives CSGLRASYNEQFF.